This T cell receptor (beta chain) was observed in a study of T-cell reconstitution after alpha-beta-depleted transplantation in children. This clonotype has at least ten counts. A TCRbeta library incorporating unique molecular identifiers was prepared. TCRdb reprocessed the PCR reads with MiXCR, giving one entry per CDR3 protein. The sample shows about 110,000 distinct CDR3 sequences, 9% to 12% of them seen only once. This sequence was found in a human donor who donated a stem cell graft to a child with acute lymphoblastic leukemia. Sequencing used PBMCs from the stem cell graft donor, obtained from the stem cell graft.

The CDR3: CSVLKGETQYF. The CDR3 bases are TGCAGCGTCCTTAAGGGGGAGACCCAGTACTTC. The gene calls are TRBV29-1 and TRBJ2-5, with D possibly TRBD1 on 5 matching bases. The CDR3 is made up of 11 amino acids. Germline assignment: CDR1 SQVTM and CDR2 ANQGSEA. V lost 6 bases and J 5 bases, leaving 10 bases between the germline ends.